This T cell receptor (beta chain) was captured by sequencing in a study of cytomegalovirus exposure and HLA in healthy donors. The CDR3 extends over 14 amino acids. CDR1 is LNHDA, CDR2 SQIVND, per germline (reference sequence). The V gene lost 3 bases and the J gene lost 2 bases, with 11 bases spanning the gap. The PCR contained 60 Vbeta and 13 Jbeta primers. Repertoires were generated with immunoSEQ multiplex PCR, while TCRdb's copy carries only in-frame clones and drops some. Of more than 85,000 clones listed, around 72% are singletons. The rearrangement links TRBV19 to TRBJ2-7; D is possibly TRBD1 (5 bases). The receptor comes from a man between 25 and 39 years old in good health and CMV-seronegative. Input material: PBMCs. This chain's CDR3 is CASSIPGNPYEQYF. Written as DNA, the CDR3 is TGTGCCAGTAGTATTCCAGGGAATCCCTACGAGCAGTACTTC.